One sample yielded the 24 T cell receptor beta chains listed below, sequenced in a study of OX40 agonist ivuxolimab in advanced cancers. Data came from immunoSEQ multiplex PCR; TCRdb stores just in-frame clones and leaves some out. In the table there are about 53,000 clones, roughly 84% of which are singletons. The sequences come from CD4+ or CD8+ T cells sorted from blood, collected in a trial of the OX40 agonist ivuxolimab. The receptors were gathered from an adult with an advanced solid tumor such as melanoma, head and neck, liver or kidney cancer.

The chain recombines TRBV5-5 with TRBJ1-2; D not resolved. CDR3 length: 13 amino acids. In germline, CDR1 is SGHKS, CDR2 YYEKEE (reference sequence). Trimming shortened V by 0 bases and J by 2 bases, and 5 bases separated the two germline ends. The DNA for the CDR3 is TGTGCCAGCAGCTTGGGGGGAAACTATGGCTACACCTTC. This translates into CASSLGGNYGYTF.

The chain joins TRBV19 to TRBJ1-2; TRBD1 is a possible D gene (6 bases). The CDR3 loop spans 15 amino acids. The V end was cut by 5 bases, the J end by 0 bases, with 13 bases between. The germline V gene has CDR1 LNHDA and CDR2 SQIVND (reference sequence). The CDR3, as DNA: TGTGCCAGTAGTTCCGGACAGACTTCTAACTATGGCTACACCTTC. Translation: CASSSGQTSNYGYTF.

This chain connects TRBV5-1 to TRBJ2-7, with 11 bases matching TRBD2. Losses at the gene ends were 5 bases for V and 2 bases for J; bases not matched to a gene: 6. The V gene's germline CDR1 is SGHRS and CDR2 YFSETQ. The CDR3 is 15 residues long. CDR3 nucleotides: TGCGCCAGCAGTACCGGGACTAGCGGCCCCTACGAGCAGTACTTC. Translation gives CASSTGTSGPYEQYF. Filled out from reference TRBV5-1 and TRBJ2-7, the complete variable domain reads KAGVTQTPRYLIKTRGQQVTLSCSPISGHRSVSWYQQTPGQGLQFLFEYFSETQRNKGNFPGRFSGRQFSNSRSEMNVSTLELGDSALYLCASSTGTSGPYEQYFGPGTRLTVT.

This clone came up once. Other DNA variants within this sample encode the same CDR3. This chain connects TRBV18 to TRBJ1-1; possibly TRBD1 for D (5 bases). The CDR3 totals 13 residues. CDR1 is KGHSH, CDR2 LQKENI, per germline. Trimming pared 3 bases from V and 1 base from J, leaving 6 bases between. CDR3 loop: CASSPGQNTEAFF. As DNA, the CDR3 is TGTGCCAGCTCACCCGGACAGAACACTGAAGCTTTCTTT.

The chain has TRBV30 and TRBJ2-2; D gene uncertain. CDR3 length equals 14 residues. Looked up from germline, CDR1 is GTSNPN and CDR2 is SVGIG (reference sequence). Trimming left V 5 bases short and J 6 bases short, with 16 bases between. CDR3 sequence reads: CAWGRVDRSGELFF. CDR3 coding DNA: TGTGCCTGGGGCCGGGTTGATAGGTCCGGGGAGCTGTTTTTT.

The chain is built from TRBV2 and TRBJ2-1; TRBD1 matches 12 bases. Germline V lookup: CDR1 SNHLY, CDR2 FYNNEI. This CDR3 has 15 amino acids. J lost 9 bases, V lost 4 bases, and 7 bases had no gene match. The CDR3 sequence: CASSAGQGAQSEQFF. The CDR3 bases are TGTGCCAGCAGTGCGGGACAGGGGGCTCAGAGTGAGCAGTTCTTC.

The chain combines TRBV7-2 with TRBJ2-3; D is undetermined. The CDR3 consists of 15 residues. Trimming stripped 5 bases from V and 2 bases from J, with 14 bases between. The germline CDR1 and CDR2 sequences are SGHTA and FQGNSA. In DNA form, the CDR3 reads TGTGCCAGCAGCCCCTCTCCCGCTATCACAGATACGCAGTATTTT. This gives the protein CASSPSPAITDTQYF.

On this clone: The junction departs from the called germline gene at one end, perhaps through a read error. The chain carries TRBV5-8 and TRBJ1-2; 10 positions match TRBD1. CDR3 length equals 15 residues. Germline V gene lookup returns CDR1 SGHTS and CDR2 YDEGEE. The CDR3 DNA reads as TGTGCCAGCAGCTTGGGGACAGGGGGGTACTATAGCTACACCTTC. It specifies CASSLGTGGYYSYTF.

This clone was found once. DNA of the CDR3: TGTGCCAGCTCACTAGCGGGAGGTAGGGATGAGCAGTTCTTC. Its protein product is CASSLAGGRDEQFF. The chain combines TRBV18 with TRBJ2-1; 10 bases map to TRBD2. V was clipped by 4 bases and J by 8 bases; unmatched bases: 5. Germline values: CDR1 KGHSH, CDR2 LQKENI. This CDR3 comprises 14 residues. Drawing the rest from reference TRBV18 and TRBJ2-1, the complete variable domain is NAGVMQNPRHLVRRRGQEARLRCSPMKGHSHVYWYRQLPEEGLKFMVYLQKENIIDESGMPKERFSAEFPKEGPSILRIQQVVRGDSAAYFCASSLAGGRDEQFFGPGTRLTVL.

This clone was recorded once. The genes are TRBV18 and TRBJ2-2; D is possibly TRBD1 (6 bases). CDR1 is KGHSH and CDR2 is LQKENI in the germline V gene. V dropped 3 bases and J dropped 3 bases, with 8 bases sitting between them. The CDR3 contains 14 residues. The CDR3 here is CASSPNRDTGELFF. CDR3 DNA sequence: TGTGCCAGCTCACCCAACAGGGACACCGGGGAGCTGTTTTTT.

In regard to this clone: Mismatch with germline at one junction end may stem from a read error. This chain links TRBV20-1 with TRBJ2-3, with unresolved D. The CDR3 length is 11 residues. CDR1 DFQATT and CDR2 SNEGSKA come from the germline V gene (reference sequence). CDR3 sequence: CSANPGRLVAF. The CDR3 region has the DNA TGCAGTGCTAACCCCGGCCGGCTGGTAGCTTTT.

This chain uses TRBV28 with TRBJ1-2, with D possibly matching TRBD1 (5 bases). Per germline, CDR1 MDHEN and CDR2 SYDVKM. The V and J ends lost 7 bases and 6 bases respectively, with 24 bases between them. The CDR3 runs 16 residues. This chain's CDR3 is CASTLALGRERDGYTF. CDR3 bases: TGTGCCAGCACCTTGGCCCTTGGCAGGGAGAGAGATGGCTACACCTTC.

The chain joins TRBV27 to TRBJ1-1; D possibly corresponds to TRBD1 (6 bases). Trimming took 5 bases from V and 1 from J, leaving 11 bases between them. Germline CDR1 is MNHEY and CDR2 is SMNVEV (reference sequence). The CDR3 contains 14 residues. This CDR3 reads CASSTQGRNTEAFF. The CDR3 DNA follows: TGTGCCAGCAGTACGCAGGGGAGGAACACTGAAGCTTTCTTT.

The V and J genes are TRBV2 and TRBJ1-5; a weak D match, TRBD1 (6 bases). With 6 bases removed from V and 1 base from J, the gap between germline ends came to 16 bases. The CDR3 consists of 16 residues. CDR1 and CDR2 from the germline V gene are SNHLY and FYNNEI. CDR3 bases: TGTGCCAGCAGGGCCAGCGGGGGGCTGAGCAATCAGCCCCAGCATTTT. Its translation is CASRASGGLSNQPQHF.

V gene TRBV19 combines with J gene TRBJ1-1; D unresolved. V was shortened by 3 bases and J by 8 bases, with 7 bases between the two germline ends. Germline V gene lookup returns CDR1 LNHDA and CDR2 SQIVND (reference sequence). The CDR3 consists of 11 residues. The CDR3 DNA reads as TGTGCCAGTAGTATCGGGCCCGAAGCTTTCTTT. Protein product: CASSIGPEAFF.

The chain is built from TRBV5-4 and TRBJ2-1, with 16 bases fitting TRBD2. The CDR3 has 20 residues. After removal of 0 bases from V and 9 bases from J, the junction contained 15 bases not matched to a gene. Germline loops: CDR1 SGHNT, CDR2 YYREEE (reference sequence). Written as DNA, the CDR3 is TGTGCCAGCAGCTTGGGTGGGACTAGCGGGGGGGCAATGAGGTCGGCTGAGCAGTTCTTC. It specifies CASSLGGTSGGAMRSAEQFF.

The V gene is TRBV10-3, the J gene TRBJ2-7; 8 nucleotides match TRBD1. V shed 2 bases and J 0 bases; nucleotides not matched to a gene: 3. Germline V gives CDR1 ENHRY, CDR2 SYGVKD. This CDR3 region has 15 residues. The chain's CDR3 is CAISERQGISYEQYF. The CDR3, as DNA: TGTGCCATCAGTGAGAGACAGGGGATCTCCTACGAGCAGTACTTC.

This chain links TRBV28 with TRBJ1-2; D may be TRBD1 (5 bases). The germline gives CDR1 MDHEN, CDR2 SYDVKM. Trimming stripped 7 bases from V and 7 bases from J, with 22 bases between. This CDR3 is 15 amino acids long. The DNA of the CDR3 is TGTGCCAGCATCCCCGGGGCAGCCAGGATTTTTGGCTACACCTTC. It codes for CASIPGAARIFGYTF.

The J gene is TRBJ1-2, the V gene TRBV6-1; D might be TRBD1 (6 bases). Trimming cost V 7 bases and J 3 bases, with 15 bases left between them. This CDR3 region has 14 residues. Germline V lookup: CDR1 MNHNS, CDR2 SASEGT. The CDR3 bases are TGTGCCAGCACCCTATGGGGGCGGGACTATGGCTACACCTTC. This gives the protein CASTLWGRDYGYTF.

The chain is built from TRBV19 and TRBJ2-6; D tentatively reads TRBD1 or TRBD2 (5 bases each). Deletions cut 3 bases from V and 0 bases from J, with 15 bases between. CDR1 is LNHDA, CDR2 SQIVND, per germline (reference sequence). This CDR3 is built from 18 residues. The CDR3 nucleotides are TGTGCCAGTAGTATTCGAGGGACGGGATTCTCTGGGGCCAACGTCCTGACTTTC. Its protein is CASSIRGTGFSGANVLTF.

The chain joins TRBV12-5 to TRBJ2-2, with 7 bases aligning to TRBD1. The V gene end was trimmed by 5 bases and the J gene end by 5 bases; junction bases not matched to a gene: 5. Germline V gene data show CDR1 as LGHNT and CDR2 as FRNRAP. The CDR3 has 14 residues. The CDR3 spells CASGRDSLTGELFF. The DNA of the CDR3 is TGTGCTAGTGGTCGGGACAGTTTAACCGGGGAGCTGTTTTTT.

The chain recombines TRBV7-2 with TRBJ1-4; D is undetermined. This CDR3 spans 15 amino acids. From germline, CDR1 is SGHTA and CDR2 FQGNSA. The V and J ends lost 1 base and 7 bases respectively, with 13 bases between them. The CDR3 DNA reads TGTGCCAGCAGCTTAGAAGGAGGCGTTGGTGAAAAACTGTTTTTT. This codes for CASSLEGGVGEKLFF.

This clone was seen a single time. The CDR3 loop is CAITMDREQPQHF. The CDR3 region has the DNA TGTGCCATCACTATGGACAGGGAACAGCCCCAGCATTTT. This chain joins TRBV10-3 and TRBJ1-5, with 8 bases lining up with TRBD1. Germline CDR1 is ENHRY and CDR2 is SYGVKD. V was pared by 7 bases and J by 7 bases, with 6 bases of the junction left unmatched. The CDR3 covers 13 residues.

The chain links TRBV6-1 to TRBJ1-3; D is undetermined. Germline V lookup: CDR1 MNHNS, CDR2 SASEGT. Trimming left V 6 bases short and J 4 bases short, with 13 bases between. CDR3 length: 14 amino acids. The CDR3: CASRARDLGNTIYF. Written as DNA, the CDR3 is TGTGCCAGCAGGGCTCGGGATTTAGGAAACACCATATATTTT.